This TCR beta chain derives from a study of cytomegalovirus exposure and HLA in healthy donors. PCR amplification relied on 60 Vbeta primers (plus 13 Jbeta primers). Sequencing used immunoSEQ multiplex PCR; TCRdb keeps in-frame clones, though not all of them. The sample records tens of thousands of clones, roughly 79% being singletons. After removal of 2 bases from V and 6 bases from J, the junction contained 11 bases not matched to a gene. From germline, CDR1 is GTSNPN and CDR2 SVGIG (reference sequence). The CDR3 consists of 16 residues. The J gene is TRBJ2-7, the V gene TRBV30; 12 bases align to TRBD1. This TCR was recovered from a female donor in good health and CMV-seronegative. Input material: PBMCs. CDR3: CAWSPKPGQGAVEQYF. Here the CDR3 DNA reads TGTGCCTGGAGTCCTAAGCCGGGACAGGGGGCGGTCGAGCAGTACTTC.